These 21 T cell receptor beta chains were sequenced from one sample in a study of cytomegalovirus exposure and HLA in healthy donors. Primers included in the PCR were 60 Vbeta and 13 Jbeta primers. Data came from immunoSEQ multiplex PCR; TCRdb stores just in-frame clones and leaves some out. The top ten hold 2% to 2.5% of the sample, which has around 150,000 clones, about three quarters seen once. The sample consisted of PBMCs. These receptors all stem from a female donor in good health and CMV-seronegative.

The chain combines TRBV15 with TRBJ2-7; D is unclear. Germline V gene data show CDR1 as LNHNV and CDR2 as YYDKDF (reference sequence). Trimming stripped 3 bases from V and 3 bases from J, with 15 bases between. The CDR3 sequence is 15 residues long. The CDR3 nucleotides are TGTGCCACCAGCAGGGAAAAACAGATAATCTACGAGCAGTACTTC. It is translated as CATSREKQIIYEQYF.

This clone turned up a few times. CDR3 amino acids: CASKFQGAGGGYNEQFF. In nucleotides, the CDR3 is TGCGCCAGCAAATTCCAGGGAGCGGGAGGGGGTTACAATGAGCAGTTCTTC. The chain joins TRBV5-1 to TRBJ2-1; 10 bases are shared with TRBD2. Unmatched junction bases numbered 13, after V lost 6 bases and J lost 4 bases. CDR1 is SGHRS and CDR2 is YFSETQ in the germline V gene. The CDR3 consists of 17 residues.

The genes are TRBV2 and TRBJ1-4; D is perhaps TRBD1 (5 bases). This CDR3 has 15 residues. Germline loops: CDR1 SNHLY, CDR2 FYNNEI. With 1 base removed from V and 6 bases from J, the gap between germline ends came to 12 bases. The chain's CDR3 is CASSEGWGVDEKLFF. CDR3 sequence (DNA): TGTGCCAGCAGTGAAGGATGGGGGGTTGATGAAAAACTGTTTTTT.

This sequence joins TRBV6-5 and TRBJ2-7; 7 nucleotides line up with TRBD1. The CDR3 has 16 amino acids. Germline loops: CDR1 MNHEY, CDR2 SVGAGI. The trim removed 3 bases at V and 7 bases at J, leaving 15 bases unmatched. The CDR3, as DNA: TGTGCCAGCAGTTATACTCGTCAAGGGACAGAAAGGGAGCAGTACTTC. It encodes CASSYTRQGTEREQYF.

J is TRBJ2-7 and V is TRBV5-1, with 7 bases identical to TRBD1. V shed 1 base and J 2 bases; nucleotides not matched to a gene: 6. Germline V gene sequence: CDR1 SGHRS, CDR2 YFSETQ. The CDR3 runs 15 residues. CDR3 loop: CASSLTGAGTYEQYF. In DNA, the CDR3 is TGCGCCAGCAGCTTGACAGGGGCTGGGACCTACGAGCAGTACTTC.

The rearrangement links TRBV5-6 to TRBJ2-5; 10 bases fit TRBD1. CDR1 is SGHDT and CDR2 is YYEEEE in the germline V gene. The CDR3 contains 15 residues. V lost 4 bases, J lost 4 bases, and 7 bases stayed unmatched. CDR3 loop: CASSKQGQGIETQYF. The CDR3 region has the DNA TGTGCCAGCAGCAAGCAGGGACAGGGGATAGAGACCCAGTACTTC.

The chain joins TRBV4-1 to TRBJ1-2; 7 bases fit TRBD1. Germline V gene data show CDR1 as MGHRA and CDR2 as YSYEKL. The V segment lost 5 bases and the J segment 5 bases; nucleotides outside the gene matches: 11. The CDR3 extends over 15 amino acids. The CDR3 sequence is CASSDTTGSFYGYTF. CDR3 coding DNA: TGCGCCAGCAGCGATACGACAGGGAGCTTTTATGGCTACACCTTC.

This chain uses TRBV7-3 with TRBJ1-2; D gene uncertain. The CDR3 loop spans 13 amino acids. CDR1 and CDR2 from the germline V gene are SGHTA and FQGTGA. Trimming left V 7 bases short and J 6 bases short, with 15 bases between. CDR3 nucleotide sequence: TGTGCCAGCAACCGGCGGGTCGTTGATGGCTACACCTTC. Encoded protein: CASNRRVVDGYTF.

The chain recombines TRBV21-1 with TRBJ2-7; whether TRBD2, the table's D call, matches the DNA was not checked. TRBV21-1 is a pseudogene segment. The CDR3 runs 19 residues. CDR3 bases: TGTGCCAGCAGCGACTTGGGATCCCGGGGGTATCGCGGCCCCTACGAGCAGTACTTC. It is translated as CASSDLGSRGYRGPYEQYF.

The V call is TRBV30, the J call TRBJ1-1; TRBD1 agrees at 7 bases. Trimming removed 2 bases from V and 8 bases from J; junction bases left unmatched: 17. The CDR3 consists of 16 residues. Germline V gives CDR1 GTSNPN, CDR2 SVGIG (reference sequence). CDR3 residues: CAWSRTGGSPQLEAFF. CDR3 bases: TGTGCCTGGAGTCGGACAGGAGGGAGTCCCCAGCTAGAAGCTTTCTTT. The full variable domain, its missing parts supplied by reference TRBV30 and TRBJ1-1, is SQTIHQWPATLVQPVGSPLSLECTVEGTSNPNLYWYRQAAGRGLQLLFYSVGIGQISSEVPQNLSASRPQDRQFILSSKKLLLSDSGFYLCAWSRTGGSPQLEAFFGQGTRLTVV.

V gene TRBV5-4 combines with J gene TRBJ2-1, with 12 bases lining up with TRBD2. The CDR3 spans 16 residues. V was pared by 1 base and J by 8 bases, with 7 bases of the junction left unmatched. Germline V gives CDR1 SGHNT, CDR2 YYREEE (reference sequence). The CDR3 DNA is TGTGCCAGCAGCTTGCTAGCGGGAGGGAATTCAGATGAGCAGTTCTTC. It encodes CASSLLAGGNSDEQFF.

Points on this clone: This specimen includes other DNA sequences encoding the same CDR3. The chain is built from TRBV28 and TRBJ1-5, with D uncertain. Germline CDR1 and CDR2: MDHEN and SYDVKM. The CDR3 contains 13 residues. V was pared by 2 bases and J by 2 bases, with 4 bases between. In nucleotides, the CDR3 is TGTGCCAGCAGTTTACAGGGCAATCAGCCCCAGCATTTT. Its translation: CASSLQGNQPQHF.

This chain uses TRBV27 with TRBJ1-2; 8 bases align to TRBD1. Trimming took 2 bases from V and 4 from J; bases not matched to a gene: 12. The CDR3 is 17 residues long. Germline V CDR1 and CDR2: MNHEY, SMNVEV (reference sequence). The CDR3 region is CASSLTGGSTSRYGYTF. CDR3 bases: TGTGCCAGCAGTTTAACAGGGGGATCCACGTCTCGCTATGGCTACACCTTC.

V usage is TRBV7-6 and J usage is TRBJ1-6, with a possible D match to TRBD1 (5 bases). Germline V lookup: CDR1 SGHVS, CDR2 FNYEAQ. The CDR3 sequence is 17 residues long. Between the trimmed V and J ends, which lost 1 base and 3 bases, there was a span of 13 bases. The CDR3 DNA reads as TGTGCCAGCAGCTTAGATTCGGGGGGAAGCTATAATTCACCCCTCCACTTT. Protein sequence: CASSLDSGGSYNSPLHF.

The rearrangement links TRBV4-2 to TRBJ1-4; the match to TRBD1 covers 10 bases. The ends lost 4 bases at V and 8 bases at J; junction bases unmatched: 10. The germline V gene encodes CDR1 LGHNA and CDR2 YNFKEQ. This CDR3 comprises 16 residues. CDR3 amino acids: CASSLSRTGGQEKLFF. In nucleotides, the CDR3 is TGTGCCAGCAGCCTTTCGCGGACAGGGGGGCAGGAAAAACTGTTTTTT.

V gene TRBV6-5 combines with J gene TRBJ1-2; D perhaps matches TRBD1 (5 bases). Trimming pared 0 bases from V and 3 bases from J, leaving 14 bases between. This CDR3 has 16 residues. Germline V CDR1 and CDR2: MNHEY, SVGAGI. CDR3 protein: CASSYSLTGEYYGYTF. CDR3 DNA: TGTGCCAGCAGTTACTCCCTGACGGGGGAGTACTATGGCTACACCTTC.

The chain is built from TRBV5-1 and TRBJ2-5; 11 bases fit TRBD2. The germline V gene has CDR1 SGHRS and CDR2 YFSETQ. CDR3 length equals 14 residues. V gave up 8 bases and J gave up 0 bases; unmatched junction bases: 3. CDR3 residues: CASGLAGNQETQYF. The CDR3 DNA follows: TGCGCCAGTGGACTAGCGGGTAACCAAGAGACCCAGTACTTC.

This chain uses TRBV7-9 with TRBJ2-7; D is perhaps TRBD2 (5 bases). The CDR3 has 14 residues. Germline-derived CDR1 and CDR2 are SEHNR and FQNEAQ (reference sequence). Deletions cut 4 bases from V and 3 bases from J, with 13 bases between. The CDR3 reads CASSSLREDYEQYF. In DNA form, the CDR3 reads TGTGCCAGCAGCTCCCTACGGGAAGACTACGAGCAGTACTTC. Full variable domain (missing parts from reference TRBV7-9 and TRBJ2-7): DTGVSQNPRHKITKRGQNVTFRCDPISEHNRLYWYRQTLGQGPEFLTYFQNEAQLEKSRLLSDRFSAERPKGSFSTLEIQRTEQGDSAMYLCASSSLREDYEQYFGPGTRLTVT.

The chain couples TRBV5-6 to TRBJ1-1; D is possibly TRBD1 (6 bases). The CDR3 sequence is 17 residues long. Deletions cut 2 bases from V and 6 bases from J, with 23 bases between. Germline assignment: CDR1 SGHDT and CDR2 YYEEEE. CDR3 in DNA: TGTGCCAGCAGCTTTTCAGGGCAGGGAATAGGGGGTTCTGAAGCTTTCTTT. Its protein is CASSFSGQGIGGSEAFF.

V gene TRBV9 combines with J gene TRBJ1-2; no clear D. Germline CDR1 SGDLS, CDR2 YYNGEE. CDR3 length equals 15 residues. V lost 0 bases to trimming and J lost 1 base, with 10 bases between them. CDR3 sequence: CASSVGGGINYGYTF. For the CDR3, the DNA is TGTGCCAGCAGCGTAGGGGGAGGGATTAACTATGGCTACACCTTC. The full variable domain, completed using reference TRBV9 and TRBJ1-2, is DSGVTQTPKHLITATGQRVTLRCSPRSGDLSVYWYQQSLDQGLQFLIQYYNGEERAKGNILERFSAQQFPDLHSELNLSSLELGDSALYFCASSVGGGINYGYTFGSGTRLTVV.

The sample holds one count of this clone. The CDR3 nucleotides are TGCGCCAGCAGCTTGGGGGCGGGAGGTTACCAAGAGACCCAGTACTTC. It is translated as CASSLGAGGYQETQYF. The J gene is TRBJ2-5, the V gene TRBV5-1; 8 bases agree with TRBD2. Germline V gene lookup returns CDR1 SGHRS and CDR2 YFSETQ. This CDR3 contains 16 residues. V was clipped by 0 bases and J by 0 bases; unmatched bases: 4.